This T cell receptor (beta chain) was identified in a study of blood T cell repertoires in COVID-19. Either two negative PCRs, clearance, or symptom resolution qualified Cohort 3 donors as recovered. This clone was seen a few times. The data were produced by immunoSEQ multiplex PCR, yet TCRdb's version contains in-frame clones alone and is incomplete. This sample carries more than 110,000 clones, about 75% of them seen once, and the ten largest clones take just under 3%. The CDR3 sequence is 14 residues long. Germline trimming cut 8 bases from V and 2 bases from J; bases unmatched to any gene: 3. Germline CDR1 reads LGHDT; CDR2 reads YNNKEL (reference sequence).

The chain is built from TRBV3-1 (or the pseudogene TRBV3-2) and TRBJ2-2; TRBD1 aligns across 9 bases. The TCR was taken from a woman aged 45 to 65 who had recovered from COVID-19. Sequenced: PBMCs or T cells enriched from blood (not recorded which). The DNA for the CDR3 is TGTGCCAGCCAGGGACAGGGAAACACCGGGGAGCTGTTTTTT. Translation: CASQGQGNTGELFF.